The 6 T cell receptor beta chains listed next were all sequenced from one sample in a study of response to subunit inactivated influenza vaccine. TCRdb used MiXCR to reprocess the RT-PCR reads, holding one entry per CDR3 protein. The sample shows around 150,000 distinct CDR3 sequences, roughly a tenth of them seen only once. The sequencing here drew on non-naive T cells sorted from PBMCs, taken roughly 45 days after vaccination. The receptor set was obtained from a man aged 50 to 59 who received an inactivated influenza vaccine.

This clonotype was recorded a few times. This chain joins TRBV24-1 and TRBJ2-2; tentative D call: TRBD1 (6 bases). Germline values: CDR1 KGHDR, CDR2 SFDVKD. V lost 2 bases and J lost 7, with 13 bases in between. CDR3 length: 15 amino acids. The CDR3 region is CATSDSRGGGGELFF. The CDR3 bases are TGTGCCACCAGTGATTCCAGGGGCGGTGGCGGGGAGCTGTTTTTT.

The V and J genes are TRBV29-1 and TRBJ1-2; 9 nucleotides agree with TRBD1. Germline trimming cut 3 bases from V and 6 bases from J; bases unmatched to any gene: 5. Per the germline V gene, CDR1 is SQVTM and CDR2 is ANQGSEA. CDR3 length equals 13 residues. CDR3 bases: TGCAGCGTTGATCGACAGGGGGTGGATGGCTACACCTTC. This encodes CSVDRQGVDGYTF.

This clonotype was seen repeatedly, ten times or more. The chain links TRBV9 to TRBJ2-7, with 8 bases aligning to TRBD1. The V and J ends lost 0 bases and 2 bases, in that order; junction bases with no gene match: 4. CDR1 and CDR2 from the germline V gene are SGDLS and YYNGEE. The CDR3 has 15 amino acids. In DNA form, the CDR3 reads TGTGCCAGCAGCGTAGGGACAGGGACAGCCTACGAGCAGTACTTC. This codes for CASSVGTGTAYEQYF.

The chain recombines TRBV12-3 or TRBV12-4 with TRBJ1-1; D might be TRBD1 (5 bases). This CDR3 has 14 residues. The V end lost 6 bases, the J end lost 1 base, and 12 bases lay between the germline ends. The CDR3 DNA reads TGTGCCAGCAGCACAGGAACCGGGAACACTGAAGCTTTCTTT. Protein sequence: CASSTGTGNTEAFF.

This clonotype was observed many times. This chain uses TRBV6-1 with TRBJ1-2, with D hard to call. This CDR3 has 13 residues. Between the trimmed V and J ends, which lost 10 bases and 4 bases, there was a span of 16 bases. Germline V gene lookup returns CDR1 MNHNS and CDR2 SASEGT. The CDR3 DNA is TGTGCCACCCGAACTGTAATGGGCTATGGCTACACCTTC. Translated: CATRTVMGYGYTF.

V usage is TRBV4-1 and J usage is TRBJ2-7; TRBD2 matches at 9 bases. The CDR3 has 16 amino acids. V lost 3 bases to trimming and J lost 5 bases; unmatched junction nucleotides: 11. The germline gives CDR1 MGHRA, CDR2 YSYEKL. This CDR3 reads CASSQVGAGGRDEQYF. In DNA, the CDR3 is TGCGCCAGCAGCCAGGTAGGGGCGGGGGGGCGAGACGAGCAGTACTTC.